A single sample gave rise to the 32 T cell receptor beta chains below, sequenced in a study of a mutant IDH1 vaccine in newly diagnosed glioma. Stated time point: week 47, end of study. Each dose of the vaccine consisted of 300 ug of mutant IDH1 20-mer peptide, with topical imiquimod. Repertoires were generated with immunoSEQ multiplex PCR, while TCRdb's copy carries only in-frame clones and drops some. Found here are 45,000 to 55,000 clones, approximately 88% of them singletons; the top ten hold 4.3%. What these receptors recognize is not known. The specimen was PBMCs, collected from a glioma patient whose treatment included an IDH1 peptide vaccine. The source is a woman in her 30s with glioma. Some clones in this sample may be carry-over from other donors' samples.

The chain uses TRBV18 and TRBJ1-2, with TRBD1 identical over 8 bases. The V and J ends lost 2 bases and 5 bases, in that order; junction bases with no gene match: 10. The CDR3 covers 16 residues. Germline V gene data show CDR1 as KGHSH and CDR2 as LQKENI. The DNA of the CDR3 is TGTGCCAGCTCACCAAGGGGTCCGGACAGGGATTATGGCTACACCTTC. Its translation is CASSPRGPDRDYGYTF. Drawing the rest from reference TRBV18 and TRBJ1-2, the complete variable domain is NAGVMQNPRHLVRRRGQEARLRCSPMKGHSHVYWYRQLPEEGLKFMVYLQKENIIDESGMPKERFSAEFPKEGPSILRIQQVVRGDSAAYFCASSPRGPDRDYGYTFGSGTRLTVV.

This clone was detected only a few times. This chain links TRBV5-1 with TRBJ1-1; D not resolved. The length of the CDR3 is 15 residues. Germline lookup yields CDR1 SGHRS and CDR2 YFSETQ. Trimming left V 4 bases short and J 1 base short, with 14 bases between. The CDR3 coding sequence is TGCGCCAGCAGCCTCTCCATACAAGGGAACACTGAAGCTTTCTTT. It translates to CASSLSIQGNTEAFF.

The chain has TRBV6-6 and TRBJ2-3; D is unresolved. This CDR3 has 14 residues. Trimming shortened V by 5 bases and J by 0 bases, and 9 bases separated the two germline ends. Germline V gene data show CDR1 as MNHNY and CDR2 as SVGAGI (reference sequence). CDR3 in DNA: TGTGCCAGCAGTCGGTCCATGAGCACAGATACGCAGTATTTT. Encoded protein: CASSRSMSTDTQYF.

This sequence joins TRBV7-6 and TRBJ1-1; D not resolved. Looked up from germline, CDR1 is SGHVS and CDR2 is FNYEAQ. Trimming cost V 5 bases and J 8 bases, with 12 bases left between them. The CDR3 is 12 amino acids. The CDR3 here is CASSPPRREAFF. CDR3 coding DNA: TGTGCCAGCAGCCCACCGAGGAGAGAAGCTTTCTTT.

This chain uses TRBV29-1 with TRBJ1-4; TRBD1 matches at 7 bases. There are 13 residues in the CDR3. With V trimmed by 2 bases and J by 7 bases, 4 bases remained unmatched. From germline, CDR1 is SQVTM and CDR2 ANQGSEA. The CDR3 is CSVERDSGEKLFF. DNA for the CDR3: TGCAGCGTTGAAAGGGACAGCGGTGAAAAACTGTTTTTT.

The chain recombines TRBV6-1 with TRBJ2-1; 9 nucleotides align to TRBD1. CDR3 size: 13 residues. The V and J ends lost 10 bases and 7 bases, in that order; junction bases with no gene match: 8. Germline V gene data show CDR1 as MNHNS and CDR2 as SASEGT. The CDR3: CATRQGVSNEQFF. In nucleotides, the CDR3 is TGTGCCACCCGACAGGGGGTGAGTAATGAGCAGTTCTTC.

The rearrangement links TRBV19 to TRBJ1-1, with 7 bases aligning to TRBD1. This CDR3 is 15 amino acids long. Trimming took 9 bases from V and 0 from J; bases not matched to a gene: 10. CDR1 and CDR2 from the germline V gene are LNHDA and SQIVND (reference sequence). CDR3 sequence reads: CASIIGGQMNTEAFF. The DNA for the CDR3 is TGTGCCAGCATCATAGGGGGACAGATGAACACTGAAGCTTTCTTT.

This chain links TRBV7-9 with TRBJ2-1, with 11 bases fitting TRBD1. V lost 4 bases to trimming and J lost 10 bases; unmatched junction nucleotides: 12. Germline V CDR1 and CDR2: SEHNR, FQNEAQ (reference sequence). CDR3 length equals 16 residues. This CDR3 is CASSSAGTGGSGEQFF. CDR3 nucleotides: TGTGCCAGCAGCTCGGCCGGGACAGGGGGTTCAGGAGAGCAGTTCTTC.

The chain uses TRBV19 and TRBJ2-5, with 13 nucleotides matching TRBD2. CDR3 length: 18 residues. V shed 5 bases and J 4 bases; nucleotides not matched to a gene: 13. Germline V gene data show CDR1 as LNHDA and CDR2 as SQIVND (reference sequence). The CDR3 coding sequence is TGTGCCAGTAGTGGGCGGACTAGCGGGAGTGGGTTGGGAGAGACCCAGTACTTC. Encoded protein: CASSGRTSGSGLGETQYF.

A single count supports this clone. This rearrangement joins TRBV28 to TRBJ1-2; tentative D call: TRBD1 (5 bases). CDR1 and CDR2 from the germline V gene are MDHEN and SYDVKM. CDR3 length: 13 amino acids. Trimming removed 3 bases from V and 4 bases from J, with 9 bases in between. The CDR3 loop reads CASSFGGSYGYTF. CDR3 sequence (DNA): TGTGCCAGCAGTTTCGGGGGAAGCTATGGCTACACCTTC.

The genes are TRBV30 and TRBJ2-1; 9 nucleotides match TRBD1. Germline V lookup: CDR1 GTSNPN, CDR2 SVGIG (reference sequence). CDR3 length: 15 residues. The V gene end was trimmed by 0 bases and the J gene end by 1 base; junction bases not matched to a gene: 1. DNA for the CDR3: TGTGCCTGGAGTGTAGGGACAGGGTCCTACAATGAGCAGTTCTTC. Translating gives CAWSVGTGSYNEQFF.

This clone was picked up a small number of times. This chain joins TRBV30 and TRBJ1-2; the match to TRBD1 covers 10 bases. CDR1 is GTSNPN and CDR2 is SVGIG in the germline V gene (reference sequence). V lost 8 bases to trimming and J lost 8 bases; unmatched junction nucleotides: 5. The CDR3 runs 11 residues. The DNA of the CDR3 is TGTGCCGCGGGACAGGGGAACGGCTACACCTTC. It translates to CAAGQGNGYTF.

This clone was observed a handful of times. The chain's CDR3 is CSALNRPTGGGNTIYF. CDR3 nucleotide sequence: TGCAGCGCCCTAAACCGGCCGACAGGGGGAGGAAACACCATATATTTT. The J gene is TRBJ1-3, the V gene TRBV29-1; 9 bases map to TRBD1. This CDR3 is built from 16 residues. The germline V gene has CDR1 SQVTM and CDR2 ANQGSEA. The V gene end was trimmed by 7 bases and the J gene end by 4 bases; junction bases not matched to a gene: 14.

V usage is TRBV5-1 and J usage is TRBJ1-3; TRBD1 might be the D (6 bases). Trimming stripped 2 bases from V and 0 bases from J, with 12 bases between. The CDR3 has 16 amino acids. Germline CDR1 and CDR2: SGHRS and YFSETQ. The CDR3: CASSLTGQISGNTIYF. Written as DNA, the CDR3 is TGCGCCAGCAGCTTAACAGGACAGATCTCTGGAAACACCATATATTTT. The variable domain in full, completed from reference TRBV5-1 and TRBJ1-3, reads KAGVTQTPRYLIKTRGQQVTLSCSPISGHRSVSWYQQTPGQGLQFLFEYFSETQRNKGNFPGRFSGRQFSNSRSEMNVSTLELGDSALYLCASSLTGQISGNTIYFGEGSWLTVV.

This clone was detected only a few times. J is TRBJ1-1 and V is TRBV9, with no clear D. The germline V and J ends were trimmed by 3 bases and 0 bases, with 9 bases remaining between them. The CDR3 spans 14 residues. The germline V gene encodes CDR1 SGDLS and CDR2 YYNGEE. The DNA of the CDR3 is TGTGCCAGCAGCGCGACGGATATGAACACTGAAGCTTTCTTT. Translation: CASSATDMNTEAFF. Full variable domain (rest looked up from reference TRBV9 and TRBJ1-1): DSGVTQTPKHLITATGQRVTLRCSPRSGDLSVYWYQQSLDQGLQFLIQYYNGEERAKGNILERFSAQQFPDLHSELNLSSLELGDSALYFCASSATDMNTEAFFGQGTRLTVV.

V usage is TRBV6-5 and J usage is TRBJ2-7; 7 bases are a match to TRBD1. The CDR3 loop spans 11 amino acids. Germline trimming cut 6 bases from V and 12 bases from J; bases unmatched to any gene: 8. CDR1 is MNHEY and CDR2 is SVGAGI in the germline V gene. CDR3 nucleotides: TGTGCCAGCAGCACCGGGACAGCGATGTACTTC. Amino acids: CASSTGTAMYF.

This clone has only one observation. J is TRBJ2-4 and V is TRBV30; D not resolved. The CDR3 has 16 residues. From germline, CDR1 is GTSNPN and CDR2 SVGIG (reference sequence). V lost 1 base and J lost 2, with 15 bases in between. The CDR3 nucleotides are TGTGCCTGGAGTGGAGCCGGGTCCCTTTCCAAAAACATTCAGTACTTC. It yields the protein CAWSGAGSLSKNIQYF.

This chain joins TRBV14 and TRBJ2-3; D call uncertain. The CDR3 consists of 14 residues. Trimming cost V 0 bases and J 2 bases, with 6 bases left between them. CDR1 and CDR2 from the germline V gene are SGHDN and FVKESK. This CDR3 is CASSQERPTDTQYF. In DNA, the CDR3 is TGTGCCAGCAGCCAAGAAAGGCCCACAGATACGCAGTATTTT.

The chain couples TRBV27 to TRBJ2-7; no clear D. This CDR3 has 14 residues. CDR1 MNHEY and CDR2 SMNVEV come from the germline V gene (reference sequence). V was cut by 8 bases and J by 2 bases, with 16 bases left in between. CDR3 sequence reads: CASHPVAAPYEQYF. CDR3 in DNA: TGTGCCAGCCACCCAGTGGCAGCTCCCTACGAGCAGTACTTC.

This clone appeared a single time. The chain joins TRBV6-5 to TRBJ2-3; 8 bases match TRBD2. CDR1 is MNHEY and CDR2 is SVGAGI in the germline V gene. J gave up 5 bases and V 2 bases, and 9 bases lay outside the gene matches. The CDR3 totals 16 residues. DNA of the CDR3: TGTGCCAGCAGTTACGGACCGGGACTAGGGGAAGATACGCAGTATTTT. Translated: CASSYGPGLGEDTQYF.

The chain has TRBV7-8 and TRBJ2-1, with D possibly TRBD2 on 5 matching bases. Germline assignment: CDR1 SGHVS and CDR2 FQNEAQ. Deletions cut 6 bases from V and 10 bases from J, with 19 bases between. The CDR3 sequence is 14 residues long. The CDR3 here is CASRNGLGLEEQFF. CDR3 in DNA: TGTGCCAGCAGGAACGGACTGGGCCTTGAAGAGCAGTTCTTC.

V gene TRBV27 combines with J gene TRBJ1-2; 8 bases map to TRBD1. J gave up 6 bases and V 4 bases, and 4 bases lay outside the gene matches. Per the germline V gene, CDR1 is MNHEY and CDR2 is SMNVEV (reference sequence). This CDR3 is built from 13 residues. The DNA for the CDR3 is TGTGCCAGCAGTTATAGACAGGGGAATGGCTACACCTTC. This gives the protein CASSYRQGNGYTF.

The rearrangement uses TRBV7-8 and TRBJ1-2; D unresolved. CDR1 is SGHVS, CDR2 FQNEAQ, per germline. Trimming removed 2 bases at V and 3 bases at J, with 13 bases between. The CDR3 extends over 15 amino acids. The CDR3 region is CASSLQQPLDYGYTF. In nucleotides, the CDR3 is TGTGCCAGCAGCTTACAACAGCCTCTGGACTATGGCTACACCTTC.

V gene TRBV11-3 combines with J gene TRBJ1-1; tentative D call: TRBD1 (5 bases). Trimming left V 0 bases short and J 0 bases short, with 11 bases between. This CDR3 has 16 amino acids. The V gene's germline CDR1 is SGHNT and CDR2 YENEEA. The CDR3 spells CASSLDQGSMNTEAFF. The CDR3 nucleotides are TGTGCCAGCAGCTTAGATCAGGGCAGCATGAACACTGAAGCTTTCTTT.

The chain has TRBV4-1 and TRBJ1-2; 7 bases are shared with TRBD1. The ends lost 2 bases at V and 2 bases at J; junction bases unmatched: 5. The length of the CDR3 is 15 residues. Germline V gene lookup returns CDR1 MGHRA and CDR2 YSYEKL. For the CDR3, the DNA is TGCGCCAGCAGCCAATCACAGGGGAACAACTATGGCTACACCTTC. Translating gives CASSQSQGNNYGYTF.

This clone showed up just a few times. This chain uses TRBV19 with TRBJ1-2; D possibly corresponds to TRBD1 (5 bases). V was cut by 5 bases and J by 7 bases, with 14 bases left in between. The V gene's germline CDR1 is LNHDA and CDR2 SQIVND (reference sequence). There are 13 residues in the CDR3. The CDR3 loop reads CASSPLGGIGYTF. The CDR3 DNA reads TGTGCCAGTAGTCCCCTCGGGGGGATTGGCTACACCTTC.

This clone was seen a handful of times. The chain joins TRBV2 to TRBJ2-7; the D is unclear. The CDR3 has 10 residues. Between the trimmed V and J ends, which lost 6 bases and 4 bases, there was a span of 4 bases. Per germline, CDR1 SNHLY and CDR2 FYNNEI. CDR3 protein: CASRYYEQYF. CDR3 bases: TGTGCCAGCAGGTATTACGAGCAGTACTTC.

This chain joins TRBV5-1 and TRBJ1-5; D perhaps matches TRBD1 (5 bases). The CDR3 loop spans 15 amino acids. Trimming removed 1 base at V and 5 bases at J, with 13 bases between. Per germline, CDR1 SGHRS and CDR2 YFSETQ. This chain's CDR3 is CASSLLGTADQPQHF. Written as DNA, the CDR3 is TGCGCCAGCAGCTTGCTTGGGACCGCTGATCAGCCCCAGCATTTT.

The chain couples TRBV30 to TRBJ2-3; TRBD1 might be the D (6 bases). CDR1 and CDR2 from the germline V gene are GTSNPN and SVGIG (reference sequence). This CDR3 comprises 14 residues. V lost 2 bases and J 2 bases, leaving 11 bases between the germline ends. CDR3 nucleotides: TGTGCCTGGAGTCGGACAGTCAACACAGATACGCAGTATTTT. Translating it yields CAWSRTVNTDTQYF.

J is TRBJ2-2 and V is TRBV19, with TRBD1 matching over 9 bases. V lost 7 bases and J lost 1; bases outside the gene matches: 7. The CDR3 runs 16 residues. The germline V gene has CDR1 LNHDA and CDR2 SQIVND (reference sequence). CDR3 amino acids: CASTGRGQGNTGELFF. Written as DNA, the CDR3 is TGTGCCAGTACGGGTCGGGGACAGGGGAACACCGGGGAGCTGTTTTTT.

The chain couples TRBV5-1 to TRBJ1-2, with D unresolved. V was pared by 4 bases and J by 4 bases, with 11 bases between. CDR1 is SGHRS and CDR2 is YFSETQ in the germline V gene. This CDR3 is built from 13 residues. DNA of the CDR3: TGCGCCAGCAGCCGGGAGCCACTCTATGGCTACACCTTC. This codes for CASSREPLYGYTF.

V is TRBV6-1 and J is TRBJ1-1; D ambiguous. V gave up 3 bases and J gave up 0 bases, with 11 bases separating them. Germline V CDR1 and CDR2: MNHNS, SASEGT. The length of the CDR3 is 15 residues. CDR3: CASSDRWGMNTEAFF. As DNA, the CDR3 is TGTGCCAGCAGTGACCGGTGGGGAATGAACACTGAAGCTTTCTTT.